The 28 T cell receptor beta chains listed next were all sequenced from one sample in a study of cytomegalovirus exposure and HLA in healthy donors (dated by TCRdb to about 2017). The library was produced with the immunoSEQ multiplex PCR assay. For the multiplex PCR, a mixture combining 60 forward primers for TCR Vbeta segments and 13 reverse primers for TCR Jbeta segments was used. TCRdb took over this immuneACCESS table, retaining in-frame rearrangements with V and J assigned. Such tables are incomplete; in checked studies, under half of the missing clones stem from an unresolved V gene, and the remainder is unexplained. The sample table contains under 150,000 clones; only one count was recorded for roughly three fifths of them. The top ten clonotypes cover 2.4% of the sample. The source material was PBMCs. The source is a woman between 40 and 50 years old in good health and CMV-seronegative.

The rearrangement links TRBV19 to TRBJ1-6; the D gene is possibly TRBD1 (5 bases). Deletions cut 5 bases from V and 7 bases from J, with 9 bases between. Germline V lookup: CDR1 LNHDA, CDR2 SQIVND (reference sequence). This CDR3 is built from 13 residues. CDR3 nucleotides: TGTGCCAGTAGTGGGAACAGGAATTCACCCCTCCACTTT. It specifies CASSGNRNSPLHF.

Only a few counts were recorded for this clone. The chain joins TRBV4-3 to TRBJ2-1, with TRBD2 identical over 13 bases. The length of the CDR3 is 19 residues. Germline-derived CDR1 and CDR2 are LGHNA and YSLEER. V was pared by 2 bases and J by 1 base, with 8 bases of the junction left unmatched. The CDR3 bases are TGCGCCAGCAGCCAAACGACTAGCGGGGGGTTCGGTTCCTACAATGAGCAGTTCTTC. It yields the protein CASSQTTSGGFGSYNEQFF.

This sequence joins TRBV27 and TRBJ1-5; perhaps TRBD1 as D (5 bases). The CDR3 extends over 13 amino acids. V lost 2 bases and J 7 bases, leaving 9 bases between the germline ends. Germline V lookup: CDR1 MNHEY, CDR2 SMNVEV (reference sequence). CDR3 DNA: TGTGCCAGCAGTTTAGGGGCCGCGCAGCCCCAGCATTTT. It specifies CASSLGAAQPQHF.

The CDR3 here is CASSQAERRAGWLSEQFF. For the CDR3, the DNA is TGCGCCAGCAGCCAAGCTGAGAGGAGGGCGGGGTGGTTGTCTGAGCAGTTCTTC. This sequence joins TRBV4-1 and TRBJ2-1, with D perhaps matching TRBD2 (6 bases). CDR3 length equals 18 residues. Germline CDR1 and CDR2: MGHRA and YSYEKL. Deletions cut 1 base from V and 9 bases from J, with 25 bases between.

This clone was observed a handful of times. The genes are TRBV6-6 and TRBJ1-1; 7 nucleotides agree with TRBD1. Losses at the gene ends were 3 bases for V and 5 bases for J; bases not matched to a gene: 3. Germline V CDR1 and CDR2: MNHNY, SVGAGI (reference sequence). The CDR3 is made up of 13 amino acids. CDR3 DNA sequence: TGTGCCAGCAGTTATGCAGGGGGGACTGAAGCTTTCTTT. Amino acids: CASSYAGGTEAFF.

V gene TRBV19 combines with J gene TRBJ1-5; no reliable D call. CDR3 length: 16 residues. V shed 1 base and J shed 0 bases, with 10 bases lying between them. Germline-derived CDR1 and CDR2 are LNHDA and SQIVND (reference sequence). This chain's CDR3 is CASSIGRPGSNQPQHF. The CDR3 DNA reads TGTGCCAGTAGTATAGGAAGGCCGGGTAGCAATCAGCCCCAGCATTTT.

The CDR3 DNA reads TGTGCCAGCAGCTTGCGGGACAGGGAGAGCGAGCAGTACTTC. It codes for CASSLRDRESEQYF. The chain carries TRBV7-6 and TRBJ2-7, with TRBD1 identical over 9 bases. The trim removed 3 bases at V and 6 bases at J, leaving 6 bases unmatched. The CDR3 contains 14 residues. CDR1 is SGHVS, CDR2 FNYEAQ, per germline.

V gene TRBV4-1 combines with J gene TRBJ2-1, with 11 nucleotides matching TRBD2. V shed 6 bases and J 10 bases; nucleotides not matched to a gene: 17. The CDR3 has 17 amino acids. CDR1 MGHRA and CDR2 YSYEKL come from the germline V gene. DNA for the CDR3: TGCGCCAGCAGTTCAGGGCGGGGACTAGCGGATACAATGGAGCAGTTCTTC. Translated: CASSSGRGLADTMEQFF.

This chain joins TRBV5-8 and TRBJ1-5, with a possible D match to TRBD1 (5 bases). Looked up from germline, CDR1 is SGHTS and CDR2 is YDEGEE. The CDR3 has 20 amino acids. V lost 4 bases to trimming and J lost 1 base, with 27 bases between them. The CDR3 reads CASSPKIGGVPILSNQPQHF. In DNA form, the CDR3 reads TGTGCCAGCAGCCCGAAAATCGGGGGAGTACCGATCCTAAGCAATCAGCCCCAGCATTTT. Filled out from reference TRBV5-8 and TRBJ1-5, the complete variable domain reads EAGVTQSPTHLIKTRGQQATLRCSPISGHTSVYWYQQALGLGLQFLLWYDEGEERNRGNFPPRFSGRQFPNYSSELNVNALELEDSALYLCASSPKIGGVPILSNQPQHFGDGTRLSIL.

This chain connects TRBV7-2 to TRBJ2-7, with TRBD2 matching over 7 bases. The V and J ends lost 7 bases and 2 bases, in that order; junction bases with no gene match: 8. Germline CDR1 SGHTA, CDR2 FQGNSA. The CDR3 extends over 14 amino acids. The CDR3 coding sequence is TGTGCCAGCACCGGGACTAACGGTCCCTACGAGCAGTACTTC. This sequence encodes CASTGTNGPYEQYF.

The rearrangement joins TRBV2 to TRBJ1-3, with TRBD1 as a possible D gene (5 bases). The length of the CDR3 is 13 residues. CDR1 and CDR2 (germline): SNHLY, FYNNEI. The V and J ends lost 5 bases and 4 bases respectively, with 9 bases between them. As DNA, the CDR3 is TGTGCCAGCAGTCGGGACTTGGGAAACACCATATATTTT. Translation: CASSRDLGNTIYF.

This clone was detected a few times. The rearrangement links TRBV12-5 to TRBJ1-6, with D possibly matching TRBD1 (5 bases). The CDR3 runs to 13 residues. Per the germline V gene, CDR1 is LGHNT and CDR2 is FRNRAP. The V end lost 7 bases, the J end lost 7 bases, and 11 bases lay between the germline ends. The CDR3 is CASEGDGNSPLHF. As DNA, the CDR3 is TGTGCTAGTGAAGGGGATGGGAATTCACCCCTCCACTTT.

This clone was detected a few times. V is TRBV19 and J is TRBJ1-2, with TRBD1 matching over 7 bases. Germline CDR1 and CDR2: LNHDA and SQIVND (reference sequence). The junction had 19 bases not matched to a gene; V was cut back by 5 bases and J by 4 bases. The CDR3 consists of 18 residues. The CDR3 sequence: CASSFFPRDSFRSYGYTF. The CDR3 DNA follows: TGTGCCAGTAGTTTTTTTCCCCGGGACAGCTTTAGGTCCTATGGCTACACCTTC.

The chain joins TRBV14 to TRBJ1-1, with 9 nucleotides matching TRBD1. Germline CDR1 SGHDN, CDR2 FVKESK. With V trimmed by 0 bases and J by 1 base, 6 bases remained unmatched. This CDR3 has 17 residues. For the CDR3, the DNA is TGTGCCAGCAGCCAAGATCAGGCGGGACAGGGGAACACTGAAGCTTTCTTT. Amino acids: CASSQDQAGQGNTEAFF.

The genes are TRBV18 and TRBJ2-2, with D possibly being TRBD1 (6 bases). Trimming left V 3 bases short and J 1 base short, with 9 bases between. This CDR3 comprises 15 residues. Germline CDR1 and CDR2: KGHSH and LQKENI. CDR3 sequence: CASSPQQGNTGELFF. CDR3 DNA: TGTGCCAGCTCACCGCAACAGGGGAACACCGGGGAGCTGTTTTTT.

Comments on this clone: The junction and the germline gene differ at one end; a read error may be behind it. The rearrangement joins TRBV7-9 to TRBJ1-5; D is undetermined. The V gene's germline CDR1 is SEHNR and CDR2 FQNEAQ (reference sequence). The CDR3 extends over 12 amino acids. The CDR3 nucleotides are TGTTCCAGCAGCTCCTTTAATCAGCCCCAGCATTTT. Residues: CSSSSFNQPQHF.

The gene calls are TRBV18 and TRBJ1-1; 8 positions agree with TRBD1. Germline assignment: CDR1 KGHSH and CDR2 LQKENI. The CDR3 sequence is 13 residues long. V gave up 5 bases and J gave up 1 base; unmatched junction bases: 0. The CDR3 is CASSDRGNTEAFF. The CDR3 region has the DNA TGTGCCAGCTCAGACAGGGGGAACACTGAAGCTTTCTTT.

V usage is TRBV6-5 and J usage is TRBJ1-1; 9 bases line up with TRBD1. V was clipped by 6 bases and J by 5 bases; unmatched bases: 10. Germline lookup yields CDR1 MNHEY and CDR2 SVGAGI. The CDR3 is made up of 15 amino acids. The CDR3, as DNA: TGTGCCAGCAGAAGACCGGGACAGGGTGGAACTGAAGCTTTCTTT. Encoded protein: CASRRPGQGGTEAFF.

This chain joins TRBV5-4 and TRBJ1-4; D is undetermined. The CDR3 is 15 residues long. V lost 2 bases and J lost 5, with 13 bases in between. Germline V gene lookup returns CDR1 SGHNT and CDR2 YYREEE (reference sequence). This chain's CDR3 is CASSFSGSSNEKLFF. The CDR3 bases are TGTGCCAGCAGCTTTAGCGGCAGCTCCAATGAAAAACTGTTTTTT.

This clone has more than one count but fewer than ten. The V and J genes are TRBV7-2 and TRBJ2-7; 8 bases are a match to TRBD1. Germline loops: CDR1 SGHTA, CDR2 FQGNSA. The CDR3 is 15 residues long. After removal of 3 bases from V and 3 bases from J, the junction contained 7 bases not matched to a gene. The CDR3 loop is CASSFPGDRIYEQYF. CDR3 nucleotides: TGTGCCAGCAGCTTCCCCGGGGACAGGATCTACGAGCAGTACTTC.

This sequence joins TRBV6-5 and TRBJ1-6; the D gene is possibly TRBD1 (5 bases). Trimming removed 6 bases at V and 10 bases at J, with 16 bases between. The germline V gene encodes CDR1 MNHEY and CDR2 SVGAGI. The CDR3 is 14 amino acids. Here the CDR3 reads CASSPSGGRSPLHF. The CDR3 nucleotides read TGTGCCAGCAGCCCATCGGGGGGGAGGTCACCCCTCCACTTT.

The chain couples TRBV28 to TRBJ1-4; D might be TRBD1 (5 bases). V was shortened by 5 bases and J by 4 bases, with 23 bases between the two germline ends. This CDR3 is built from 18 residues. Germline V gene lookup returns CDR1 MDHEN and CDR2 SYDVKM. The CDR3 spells CASSRGLTAGRDNEKLFF. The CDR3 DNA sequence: TGTGCCAGCAGTAGAGGCCTCACGGCAGGGAGGGATAATGAAAAACTGTTTTTT.

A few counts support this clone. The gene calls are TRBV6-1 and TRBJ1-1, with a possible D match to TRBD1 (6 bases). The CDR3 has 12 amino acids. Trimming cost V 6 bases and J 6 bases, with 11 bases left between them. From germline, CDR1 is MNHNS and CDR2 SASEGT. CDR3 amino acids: CASSLQGSEAFF. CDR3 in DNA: TGTGCCAGCAGCCTACAGGGCTCTGAAGCTTTCTTT.

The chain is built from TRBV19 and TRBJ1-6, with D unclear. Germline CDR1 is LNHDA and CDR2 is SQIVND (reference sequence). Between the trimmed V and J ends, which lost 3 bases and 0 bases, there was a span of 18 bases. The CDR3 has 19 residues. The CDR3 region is CASSISLLFLSSYNSPLHF. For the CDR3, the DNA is TGTGCCAGTAGTATTTCCCTCCTCTTCTTGAGCTCCTATAATTCACCCCTCCACTTT.

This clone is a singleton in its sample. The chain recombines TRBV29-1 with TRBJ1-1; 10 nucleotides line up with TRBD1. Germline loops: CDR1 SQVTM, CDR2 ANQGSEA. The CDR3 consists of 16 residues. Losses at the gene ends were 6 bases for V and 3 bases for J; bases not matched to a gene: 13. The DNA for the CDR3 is TGCAGCGTCCGGGACAGGGGTTTAATTGGGGACACTGAAGCTTTCTTT. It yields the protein CSVRDRGLIGDTEAFF.

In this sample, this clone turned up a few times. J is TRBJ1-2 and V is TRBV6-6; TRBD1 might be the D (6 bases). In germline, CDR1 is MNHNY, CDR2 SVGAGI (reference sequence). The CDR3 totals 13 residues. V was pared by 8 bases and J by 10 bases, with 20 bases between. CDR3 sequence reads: CASEDRLEFSYTF. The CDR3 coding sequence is TGTGCCAGCGAAGACAGGCTCGAATTCTCCTACACCTTC.

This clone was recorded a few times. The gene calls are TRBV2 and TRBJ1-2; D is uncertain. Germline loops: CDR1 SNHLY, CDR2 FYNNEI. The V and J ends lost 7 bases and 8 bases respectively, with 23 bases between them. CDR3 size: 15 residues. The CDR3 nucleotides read TGTGCCAGCAATCCGGAGTGGGCCTCAAAGCGGGGCTACACCTTC. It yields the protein CASNPEWASKRGYTF.

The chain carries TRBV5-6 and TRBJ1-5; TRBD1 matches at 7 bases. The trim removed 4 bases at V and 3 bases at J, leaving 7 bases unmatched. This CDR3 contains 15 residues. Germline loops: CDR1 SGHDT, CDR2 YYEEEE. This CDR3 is CASSLRDRPNQPQHF. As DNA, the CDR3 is TGTGCCAGCAGCCTAAGGGACAGACCCAATCAGCCCCAGCATTTT. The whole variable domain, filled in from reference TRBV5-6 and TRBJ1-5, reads DAGVTQSPTHLIKTRGQQVTLRCSPKSGHDTVSWYQQALGQGPQFIFQYYEEEERQRGNFPDRFSGHQFPNYSSELNVNALLLGDSALYLCASSLRDRPNQPQHFGDGTRLSIL.